This record concerns one TCR beta chain sequence. The antigen is undetermined. The data belong to a study of cytomegalovirus exposure and HLA in healthy donors. Study findings and constraints: A previous analysis found most TCR beta V segments productive roughly 87% or roughly 30% of the time. Reported performance of the classifier showed diagnosis of cytomegalovirus status with high specificity and sensitivity. Common viral pathogens seemed to be connected with several of the most significant clusters, according to a later analysis.

Trimming took off 3 bases at V and 0 bases at J, with 6 bases between the two ends. Germline V lookup: CDR1 MNHEY, CDR2 SMNVEV (reference sequence). The CDR3 has 14 residues. 13 Jbeta primers and 60 Vbeta primers were used for the PCR. Method: immunoSEQ multiplex PCR; TCRdb's copy keeps in-frame clones and lacks some. The sample consists of 90,000 to 110,000 clones, 78% of them appearing once. This chain joins TRBV27 and TRBJ1-3; possibly TRBD1 for D (5 bases). The source of this sequence is a male donor in good health and CMV-seronegative. The specimen was PBMCs. CDR3 loop: CASSLGGSGNTIYF. The CDR3 DNA sequence: TGTGCCAGCAGTTTGGGGGGCTCTGGAAACACCATATATTTT.